This T cell receptor beta chain stems from a study of blood T cell repertoires in COVID-19. Study information: Sources were T cells, B-cell-depleted T cells, or PBMCs; the material itself was cDNA or gDNA.

V was pared by 3 bases and J by 10 bases, with 5 bases of the junction left unmatched. Germline CDR1 reads SNHLY; CDR2 reads FYNNEI. The CDR3 totals 15 residues. This clone has ten or more counts. The authors' processing: Amplification of reference gene primers provided the estimated nucleated cell counts. Libraries were prepared by immunoSEQ multiplex PCR; TCRdb keeps only in-frame clonotypes and omits some of them. D and trimming come from the DNA, and the V and J calls and clone size come from that table. The data contain 390,000 or so clones, around 87% of them seen just once; the ten biggest clones take up more than 9%. Seattle patient enrollment occurred during active infection, with longitudinal follow-up thereafter.

The genes are TRBV2 and TRBJ2-1; TRBD2 aligns across 14 bases. This sequence was found in a woman aged 30 to 39 with COVID-19, enrolled during active disease. The material sequenced was peripheral blood. CDR3 DNA sequence: TGTGCCAGCAGTGATCCGGGACTAGCGGGAGACGAGCAGTTCTTC. It translates to CASSDPGLAGDEQFF.